This TCR beta chain came from a study of T cells expressing NK-cell markers. Reanalyzing the 5' RACE reads, TCRdb keeps one entry per CDR3 protein, without DNA. The sample has about 260,000 distinct CDR3 sequences; the top ten hold approximately 0.41%. The germline V gene has CDR1 LGHDT and CDR2 YNNKEL (reference sequence). CDR3 length: 18 residues. This TCR derives from a man aged 18 to 35 in good health. Sequences were obtained from blood T cells: a sorted CD56 or NKG2C T cell subset, CD4+ or CD8+ T cells, or bulk PBMC T cells (not recorded which). This sequence joins TRBV3-1 and TRBJ2-3; TCRdb names TRBD2, which stays unverified in the absence of DNA. CDR3 in amino acids: CASSHNLGLAGATDTQYF.